These 17 T cell receptor beta chains were all obtained from the same sample, sequenced in a study of T cell changes during pregnancy in multiple sclerosis. Sequencing used immunoSEQ multiplex PCR; TCRdb keeps in-frame clones, though not all of them. This sample yields about 93,000 clones, of which around 94% are seen a single time; approximately 2% belongs to the top ten. The sequencing here drew on peripheral blood, taken after pregnancy. The receptors shown here come from a female donor with multiple sclerosis, enrolled in a pregnancy study.

The gene calls are TRBV10-2 and TRBJ2-7; TRBD1 matches at 9 bases. Germline CDR1 reads WSHSY; CDR2 reads SAAADI. V trimming: 6 bases; J trimming: 0 bases; junction bases outside the gene matches: 6. The CDR3 is 15 amino acids. CDR3 DNA sequence: TGCGCCAGCAGCAACCGGGACAGGGTCTCCTACGAGCAGTACTTC. It encodes CASSNRDRVSYEQYF.

V and J are TRBV27 and TRBJ1-1, with 8 positions matching TRBD1. The CDR3 is 15 residues long. The germline V gene encodes CDR1 MNHEY and CDR2 SMNVEV (reference sequence). After removal of 6 bases from V and 4 bases from J, the junction contained 10 bases not matched to a gene. CDR3 protein: CASRWTGKVGTEAFF. The CDR3 coding sequence is TGTGCCAGCAGATGGACAGGGAAGGTTGGCACTGAAGCTTTCTTT.

V and J are TRBV6-5 and TRBJ2-7; possibly TRBD2 for D (6 bases). The V and J ends lost 2 bases and 2 bases respectively, with 10 bases between them. Germline CDR1 is MNHEY and CDR2 is SVGAGI. The CDR3 extends over 14 amino acids. CDR3 in amino acids: CASSYDGLTYEQYF. CDR3 in DNA: TGTGCCAGCAGTTACGACGGACTAACCTACGAGCAGTACTTC.

The chain carries TRBV7-9 and TRBJ1-3; 7 positions agree with TRBD1. The CDR3 extends over 15 amino acids. Germline trimming cut 5 bases from V and 6 bases from J; bases unmatched to any gene: 10. CDR1 is SEHNR, CDR2 FQNEAQ, per germline (reference sequence). The CDR3 DNA reads as TGTGCCAGCAGCCTCCGACAGGGATCGGAAAACACCATATATTTT. Protein: CASSLRQGSENTIYF.

V usage is TRBV4-1 and J usage is TRBJ2-4; possible D gene TRBD1, 5 bases. Germline CDR1 and CDR2: MGHRA and YSYEKL. Between the trimmed V and J ends, which lost 0 bases and 6 bases, there was a span of 12 bases. This CDR3 has 15 residues. This CDR3 is CASSQEPGLGNIQYF. CDR3 bases: TGCGCCAGCAGCCAAGAGCCAGGGCTCGGAAACATTCAGTACTTC.

Only one count was recorded for this clone. This chain connects TRBV19 to TRBJ1-3; D is unresolved. CDR1 and CDR2 from the germline V gene are LNHDA and SQIVND (reference sequence). The CDR3 is 13 residues long. Trimming removed 6 bases at V and 8 bases at J, with 14 bases between. CDR3 protein: CASSQWRGDTIYF. Here the CDR3 DNA reads TGTGCCAGTAGCCAGTGGCGCGGAGACACCATATATTTT.

The chain uses TRBV4-3 and TRBJ2-5; TRBD1 matches 10 bases. The J segment lost 1 base and the V segment lost 0 bases, leaving 14 bases of the junction unmatched. This CDR3 contains 20 residues. Per germline, CDR1 LGHNA and CDR2 YSLEER. The CDR3 DNA reads TGCGCCAGCAGCCAAGAAGTTGACAGGGGGCGTGTGGGAGGCCAAGAGACCCAGTACTTC. It encodes CASSQEVDRGRVGGQETQYF.

This chain uses TRBV27 with TRBJ2-5; maybe TRBD2 (6 bases). Germline-derived CDR1 and CDR2 are MNHEY and SMNVEV (reference sequence). There are 13 residues in the CDR3. V was clipped by 6 bases and J by 3 bases, with 11 bases between them. The DNA for the CDR3 is TGTGCCAGCAGGCCCTGGGGGGAAGAGACCCAGTACTTC. Amino acids: CASRPWGEETQYF.

The gene calls are TRBV29-1 and TRBJ1-2, with 7 bases that match TRBD1. The V and J ends lost 4 bases and 1 base, in that order; junction bases with no gene match: 3. CDR1 and CDR2 from the germline V gene are SQVTM and ANQGSEA. CDR3 size: 13 residues. The chain's CDR3 is CSVGTGINYGYTF. The CDR3 coding sequence is TGCAGCGTTGGGACAGGAATTAACTATGGCTACACCTTC.

The chain combines TRBV29-1 with TRBJ2-7; TRBD1 matches 7 bases. Germline V lookup: CDR1 SQVTM, CDR2 ANQGSEA. Trimming at V came to 8 bases and at J to 5 bases, leaving 9 bases not matched to a gene. The CDR3 is made up of 12 amino acids. As DNA, the CDR3 is TGCAGCACTCAGGGGGAAAACGACGAGCAGTACTTC. Translated: CSTQGENDEQYF.

The genes are TRBV2 and TRBJ1-1; 8 nucleotides align to TRBD1. The germline V gene has CDR1 SNHLY and CDR2 FYNNEI. This CDR3 is built from 15 residues. Unmatched junction bases numbered 13, after V lost 7 bases and J lost 6 bases. The CDR3 here is CASKINAGGGAEAFF. CDR3 in DNA: TGTGCCAGCAAGATAAATGCAGGGGGCGGTGCTGAAGCTTTCTTT. Variable domain in full (rest from reference TRBV2 and TRBJ1-1): EPEVTQTPSHQVTQMGQEVILRCVPISNHLYFYWYRQILGQKVEFLVSFYNNEISEKSEIFDDQFSVERPDGSNFTLKIRSTKLEDSAMYFCASKINAGGGAEAFFGQGTRLTVV.

The V and J genes are TRBV7-2 and TRBJ2-7; D gene unclear. Germline V gives CDR1 SGHTA, CDR2 FQGNSA. V was pared by 1 base and J by 2 bases, with 6 bases between. The CDR3 has 13 residues. CDR3 nucleotides: TGTGCCAGCAGCTTAGTCAGGACCTACGAGCAGTACTTC. Its translation is CASSLVRTYEQYF.

The chain combines TRBV9 with TRBJ2-2; TRBD2 might be the D (6 bases). The germline V gene encodes CDR1 SGDLS and CDR2 YYNGEE. CDR3 length: 18 amino acids. Trimming removed 1 base from V and 0 bases from J, with 16 bases in between. The CDR3 is CASSVPLGRHANTGELFF. CDR3 nucleotide sequence: TGTGCCAGCAGCGTACCCCTTGGGAGGCATGCGAACACCGGGGAGCTGTTTTTT.

The V gene is TRBV5-4, the J gene TRBJ2-6, with a tentative D call TRBD2 (6 bases). Trimming cost V 0 bases and J 2 bases, with 6 bases left between them. This CDR3 has 15 amino acids. Germline CDR1 reads SGHNT; CDR2 reads YYREEE (reference sequence). The CDR3 region is CASSLERAGANVLTF. CDR3 nucleotide sequence: TGTGCCAGCAGCTTGGAGCGGGCTGGGGCCAACGTCCTGACTTTC.

The DNA of the CDR3 is TGTGCCAGCAGCCAAAGCGGGAGGGGAACCTACAATGAGCAGTTCTTC. Amino acids: CASSQSGRGTYNEQFF. The chain carries TRBV4-2 and TRBJ2-1; 10 bases align to TRBD2. With V trimmed by 2 bases and J by 2 bases, 3 bases remained unmatched. CDR1 is LGHNA, CDR2 YNFKEQ, per germline. CDR3 size: 16 residues.

This chain uses TRBV10-3 with TRBJ2-7, with 10 positions matching TRBD1. With 1 base clipped from V and 6 bases from J, the junction kept 9 bases outside the gene matches. Germline loops: CDR1 ENHRY, CDR2 SYGVKD. The length of the CDR3 is 16 residues. The CDR3 bases are TGTGCCATCAGTGAGTTCCGACAGGGGGCGTTGGGCGAGCAGTACTTC. As protein: CAISEFRQGALGEQYF.

The chain uses TRBV6-1 and TRBJ2-1, with D perhaps TRBD2 (6 bases). CDR1 MNHNS and CDR2 SASEGT come from the germline V gene. The CDR3 extends over 15 amino acids. Trimming removed 1 base at V and 3 bases at J, with 10 bases between. The CDR3, as DNA: TGTGCCAGCAGTGAAGAAGGTAGCGGCTACAATGAGCAGTTCTTC. Amino acids: CASSEEGSGYNEQFF.